The clone carrying this T cell receptor beta chain was recorded only once. Its target is not known. The data derive from a study of post-analysis software for immune sequencing data. Study as a whole: Included among the disease courses, which were recorded for the cohort, were relapsing-remitting, secondary progressive and progressive-relapsing multiple sclerosis.

Unique molecular identifiers were built into the TCR beta cDNA libraries. The authors obtained approximately 540,000 cDNA molecules from roughly 1 to 10 million T cells. MiXCR, applied by TCRdb to the PCR reads, yields one record per CDR3 protein. The sample includes 600,000 to 700,000 distinct CDR3 sequences, approximately 59% of them seen just once. Study results and caveats: In patients, TRBV5-6, TRBV5-1 and TRBV20-1 belonged to five TRBV segments found more frequently than in controls. Batch-mates among the samples co-clustered strongly by F measure. People with multiple sclerosis had a significantly lower normalized Chao1 diversity than controls did.

V was pared by 2 bases and J by 3 bases, with 8 bases between. The germline CDR1 and CDR2 sequences are MNHEY and SVGAGI. The CDR3 is made up of 15 amino acids. The receptor was derived from a girl aged 2-10 years with multiple sclerosis. The V gene is TRBV6-5, the J gene TRBJ2-6; D not resolved. Sequenced sample: blood. This chain's CDR3 is CASSYLGNGANVLTF. CDR3 coding DNA: TGTGCCAGCAGTTACCTTGGAAATGGGGCCAACGTCCTGACTTTC.